Following are 10 T cell receptor beta chains from one sample sequenced in a study of blood T cell repertoires in COVID-19. Profiling relied on immunoSEQ multiplex PCR, and the TCRdb table lists in-frame clones only, not all of them. The table lists about 220,000 clones, approximately 81% of them singletons, with 3.5% to 4% in the top ten. Material: peripheral blood. These TCRs come from a woman older than 75 with acute or convalescent COVID-19.

This sequence joins TRBV6-6 and TRBJ1-4; D call uncertain. Looked up from germline, CDR1 is MNHNY and CDR2 is SVGAGI (reference sequence). V lost 2 bases and J lost 7, with 8 bases in between. The CDR3 contains 13 residues. The CDR3 here is CASSYEEGEKLFF. The CDR3, as DNA: TGTGCCAGCAGTTACGAGGAAGGTGAAAAACTGTTTTTT.

This clone was detected once. The CDR3, as DNA: TGTGCCAGCCGGGCCGACAGGGACACTGAAGCTTTCTTT. This codes for CASRADRDTEAFF. This chain links TRBV6-5 with TRBJ1-1, with 7 bases lining up with TRBD1. Germline-derived CDR1 and CDR2 are MNHEY and SVGAGI. Trimming removed 8 bases from V and 3 bases from J; junction bases left unmatched: 6. This CDR3 region has 13 residues.

This chain connects TRBV7-2 to TRBJ1-3, with unresolved D. Deletions cut 4 bases from V and 2 bases from J, with 9 bases between. This CDR3 has 14 residues. Per germline, CDR1 SGHTA and CDR2 FQGNSA. Here the CDR3 reads CASSSQETGNTIYF. The CDR3 region has the DNA TGTGCCAGCAGCTCCCAAGAGACTGGAAACACCATATATTTT.

V usage is TRBV4-3 and J usage is TRBJ2-3; the match to TRBD2 covers 9 bases. V shed 0 bases, J shed 3 bases, and the junction held 10 bases outside the gene matches. This CDR3 spans 18 amino acids. Germline lookup yields CDR1 LGHNA and CDR2 YSLEER. CDR3 bases: TGCGCCAGCAGCCAAGATCTGGTGGGCGGGGGGGATACAGATACGCAGTATTTT. This codes for CASSQDLVGGGDTDTQYF.

V is TRBV28 and J is TRBJ1-1; D call uncertain. Germline V gene data show CDR1 as MDHEN and CDR2 as SYDVKM. The CDR3 runs to 16 residues. Trimming cost V 2 bases and J 1 base, with 14 bases left between them. This CDR3 reads CASSLRPRRGNTEAFF. In DNA, the CDR3 is TGTGCCAGCAGTTTAAGACCCCGGCGGGGGAACACTGAAGCTTTCTTT.

The chain carries TRBV7-3 and TRBJ2-1; D unresolved. This CDR3 is 13 amino acids long. Germline CDR1 and CDR2: SGHTA and FQGTGA. V lost 4 bases and J 7 bases, leaving 11 bases between the germline ends. In nucleotides, the CDR3 is TGTGCCAGCAGCTCCTTGTCAGATAATGAGCAGTTCTTC. Translating gives CASSSLSDNEQFF.

The chain links TRBV19 to TRBJ1-4; 9 nucleotides line up with TRBD1. Per germline, CDR1 LNHDA and CDR2 SQIVND (reference sequence). The CDR3 sequence is 16 residues long. The junction had 12 bases not matched to a gene; V was cut back by 6 bases and J by 7 bases. CDR3: CASRIPDRGGSEKLFF. The CDR3 DNA reads as TGTGCCAGTAGAATCCCGGACAGGGGAGGATCTGAAAAACTGTTTTTT.

The chain has TRBV7-2 and TRBJ2-7; no clear D gene. Germline V CDR1 and CDR2: SGHTA, FQGNSA. The CDR3 covers 13 residues. Trimming shortened V by 3 bases and J by 3 bases, and 9 bases separated the two germline ends. The CDR3 DNA reads as TGTGCCAGCAGCTTGGGCAGTTACTACGAGCAGTACTTC. This gives the protein CASSLGSYYEQYF.

This sequence joins TRBV2 and TRBJ2-2, with 7 nucleotides matching TRBD1. V gave up 5 bases and J gave up 3 bases; unmatched junction bases: 6. Germline lookup yields CDR1 SNHLY and CDR2 FYNNEI. This CDR3 contains 15 residues. CDR3 sequence (DNA): TGTGCCAGCAGTAACCGGGACAGACACACCGGGGAGCTGTTTTTT. It encodes CASSNRDRHTGELFF.

This chain joins TRBV5-1 and TRBJ2-3, with TRBD1 identical over 11 bases. J gave up 4 bases and V 0 bases, and 4 bases lay outside the gene matches. Looked up from germline, CDR1 is SGHRS and CDR2 is YFSETQ. This CDR3 has 16 amino acids. Here the CDR3 reads CASSLAGTGGSDTQYF. The CDR3 nucleotides read TGCGCCAGCAGCTTGGCCGGGACAGGGGGATCAGATACGCAGTATTTT. Based on the CDR3 plus reference TRBV5-1 and TRBJ2-3, the full variable domain is KAGVTQTPRYLIKTRGQQVTLSCSPISGHRSVSWYQQTPGQGLQFLFEYFSETQRNKGNFPGRFSGRQFSNSRSEMNVSTLELGDSALYLCASSLAGTGGSDTQYFGPGTRLTVL.